This TCR beta chain originates from a study of CD8+ T cells in alopecia areata. Treatment indicated: oral pan-JAK inhibitor, 5-10 mg twice daily. cDNA serving as the sequencing template came from extracted, reverse transcribed RNA. TCRdb's copy holds only in-frame clones and misses some; the assay was immunoSEQ multiplex PCR. The sample holds 150,000 to 200,000 clones, less than 65% seen once. CDR1 is MGHDK, CDR2 SYGVNS, per germline. There are 14 residues in the CDR3. V dropped 2 bases and J dropped 3 bases, with 5 bases sitting between them. The chain combines TRBV25-1 with TRBJ1-6; D uncertain. This receptor was taken from a human donor with alopecia areata. This sample comprised CD4+ T cells sorted from blood, obtained at week 24, from a patient treated with tofacitinib. CDR3 region: CASSEGSYNSPLHF. The CDR3 DNA follows: TGTGCCAGCAGTGAAGGTAGCTATAATTCACCCCTCCACTTT.